These 3 T cell receptor beta chains were all obtained from the same sample, sequenced in a study of beta chain features in type 1 diabetes. The entirety of the isolated RNA underwent reverse transcription, so expressed TCRB transcripts were sequenced. The method was immunoSEQ multiplex PCR; TCRdb's version includes in-frame clones alone and lacks a portion of them. The table has about 260,000 clones, 55% to 70% seen once. Sequencing input: naive CD4+ T cells from blood. Receptor source: a man aged 30 to 39 in good health.

The rearrangement joins TRBV28 to TRBJ2-7, with TRBD1 matching 10 bases. The CDR3 loop spans 14 amino acids. Losses at the gene ends were 6 bases for V and 4 bases for J; bases not matched to a gene: 6. Germline assignment: CDR1 MDHEN and CDR2 SYDVKM. The CDR3 here is CASRPTGGKYEQYF. CDR3 nucleotides: TGTGCCAGCAGGCCGACAGGGGGCAAATACGAGCAGTACTTC.

The chain couples TRBV27 to TRBJ1-2; D is unclear. The V gene's germline CDR1 is MNHEY and CDR2 SMNVEV (reference sequence). This CDR3 is 15 amino acids long. V lost 5 bases and J lost 1, with 14 bases in between. CDR3 sequence: CASSPYGESNYGYTF. The CDR3, as DNA: TGTGCCAGCAGTCCCTATGGTGAAAGTAACTATGGCTACACCTTC.

The chain links TRBV4-3 to TRBJ2-3, with TRBD2 matching over 14 bases. The CDR3 spans 18 residues. The J segment lost 7 bases and the V segment lost 0 bases, leaving 9 bases of the junction unmatched. Germline V gene data show CDR1 as LGHNA and CDR2 as YSLEER. The CDR3 loop reads CASSQDTRTSGRINTQYF. The DNA of the CDR3 is TGCGCCAGCAGCCAAGATACCCGGACTAGCGGGAGGATAAATACGCAGTATTTT.